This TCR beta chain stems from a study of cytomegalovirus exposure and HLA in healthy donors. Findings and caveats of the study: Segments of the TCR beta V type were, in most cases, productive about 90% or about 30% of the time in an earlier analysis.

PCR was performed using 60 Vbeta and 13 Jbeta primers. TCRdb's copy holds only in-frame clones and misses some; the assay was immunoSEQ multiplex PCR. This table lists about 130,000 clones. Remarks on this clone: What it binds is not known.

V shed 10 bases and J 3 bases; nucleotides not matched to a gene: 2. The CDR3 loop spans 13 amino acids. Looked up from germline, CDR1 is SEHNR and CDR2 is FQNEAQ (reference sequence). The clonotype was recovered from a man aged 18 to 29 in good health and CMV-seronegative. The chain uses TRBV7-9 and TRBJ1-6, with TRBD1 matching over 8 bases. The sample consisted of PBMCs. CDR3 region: CATGQGYNSPLHF. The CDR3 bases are TGTGCCACCGGACAGGGCTATAATTCACCCCTCCACTTT.